These 5 T cell receptor beta chains originate from one sample sequenced in a study of T cell responses to AZD1222 COVID-19 vaccine. Clones were read by immunoSEQ multiplex PCR, and TCRdb kept only the in-frame ones, dropping some. This table has 100,000 to 150,000 clones, 75% to 95% appearing once. Sample: peripheral blood, taken on day 0 of AZD1222 vaccination. These receptors came from an adult in good health.

The chain combines TRBV27 with TRBJ2-6; 12 bases fit TRBD1. The CDR3 contains 17 residues. Germline trimming cut 6 bases from V and 3 bases from J; bases unmatched to any gene: 6. CDR1 MNHEY and CDR2 SMNVEV come from the germline V gene (reference sequence). CDR3 protein: CASSLGQGALGANVLTF. Here the CDR3 DNA reads TGTGCCAGCAGCTTGGGACAGGGGGCACTTGGGGCCAACGTCCTGACTTTC.

The CDR3 here is CASSLLSQHNSPLHF. The DNA of the CDR3 is TGTGCCAGCAGCTTGCTTAGCCAGCATAATTCACCCCTCCACTTT. The chain employs TRBV5-5 and TRBJ1-6; D is unclear. Germline V gene lookup returns CDR1 SGHKS and CDR2 YYEKEE (reference sequence). The CDR3 consists of 15 residues. V was clipped by 1 base and J by 5 bases, with 10 bases between them.

The chain recombines TRBV18 with TRBJ1-6; the D is unclear. This CDR3 has 15 amino acids. The V and J ends lost 3 bases and 10 bases respectively, with 16 bases between them. Looked up from germline, CDR1 is KGHSH and CDR2 is LQKENI. CDR3 nucleotides: TGTGCCAGCTCACCGTCCTCGGGGTTTATCTCACCCCTCCACTTT. Residues: CASSPSSGFISPLHF.

This clone was picked up one time. V gene TRBV7-2 combines with J gene TRBJ2-7, with D unresolved. Trimming removed 5 bases from V and 6 bases from J, with 20 bases in between. The germline CDR1 and CDR2 sequences are SGHTA and FQGNSA. The CDR3 extends over 15 amino acids. The CDR3 spells CASSPPLAPLAEQYF. In DNA form, the CDR3 reads TGTGCCAGCAGCCCCCCCCTCGCGCCCCTGGCCGAGCAGTACTTC.

The sample holds one count of this clone. The chain is built from TRBV9 and TRBJ2-5; a possible D gene is TRBD2 (5 bases). CDR1 is SGDLS, CDR2 YYNGEE, per germline. The CDR3 totals 15 residues. Deletions cut 3 bases from V and 1 base from J, with 13 bases between. The CDR3 is CASSANGRGQETQYF. CDR3 DNA sequence: TGTGCCAGCAGCGCTAATGGACGGGGCCAAGAGACCCAGTACTTC.